Listed below are T cell receptor beta chains from one sample, sequenced in a study of blood T cell repertoires in COVID-19. The table came from immunoSEQ multiplex PCR; TCRdb's copy has only in-frame clones and leaves some out. The sample shows tens of thousands of clones, roughly nine tenths of them seen only once. Sequences were obtained from peripheral blood. These receptors all come from a human donor in a cohort sampled during active COVID-19. The CDR3 runs from the conserved cysteine through the conserved F or W. D genes are given only for firm matches. Rows may omit the clone size; those that give it use once, few, many or a size class.

j_call | cdr3_length | d_call | clone_size | v_call | cdr3_nt | cdr3_aa
TRBJ1-5 | 15 | TRBD1 | few | TRBV6-1 | TGTGCCAGCAGTGAAGCAGGGGGCTGGGTTCAGCCCCAGCATTTT | CASSEAGGWVQPQHF
TRBJ2-2 | 15 | . | . | TRBV3-1/TRBV3-2 | TGTGCCAGCAGCCAGCCCGGGACTCCAACCGGGGAGCTGTTTTTT | CASSQPGTPTGELFF
TRBJ2-7 | 15 | TRBD1 | . | TRBV7-6 | TGTGCCAGCAGCTTAGCCCGACAGGGGGCTGGCGAGCAGTACTTC | CASSLARQGAGEQYF
TRBJ2-3 | 15 | TRBD2 | once | TRBV7-9 | TGTGCCAGCAGCTCTCTAGCGGGGACAACAGATACGCAGTATTTT | CASSSLAGTTDTQYF
TRBJ2-2 | 14 | . | . | TRBV5-4 | TGTGCCAGCCATCCGCAGGGATATACCGGGGAGCTGTTTTTT | CASHPQGYTGELFF
TRBJ2-7 | 13 | . | . | TRBV3-1/TRBV3-2 | TGTGCCAGCAGCCACAATGGCCCCTACGAGCAGTACTTC | CASSHNGPYEQYF
TRBJ2-4 | 13 | . | . | TRBV18 | TGTGCCAGCTCATCCAATGCACAAGTCCTTCAGTACTTC | CASSSNAQVLQYF
TRBJ2-3 | 16 | TRBD2 | . | TRBV6-5 | TGTGCCAGCAGTTTTGGGATAGCGGGGGGTGAAGATACGCAGTATTTT | CASSFGIAGGEDTQYF
TRBJ2-3 | 15 | . | . | TRBV5-1 | TGCGCCAGCAGCTCCCCAACTAGAGACCTTGATACGCAGTATTTT | CASSSPTRDLDTQYF
TRBJ2-5 | 17 | TRBD2 | . | TRBV6-2/TRBV6-3 | TGTGCCAGCAGTTACCTCGCTAGCGGGGGGCACCAAGAGACCCAGTACTTC | CASSYLASGGHQETQYF